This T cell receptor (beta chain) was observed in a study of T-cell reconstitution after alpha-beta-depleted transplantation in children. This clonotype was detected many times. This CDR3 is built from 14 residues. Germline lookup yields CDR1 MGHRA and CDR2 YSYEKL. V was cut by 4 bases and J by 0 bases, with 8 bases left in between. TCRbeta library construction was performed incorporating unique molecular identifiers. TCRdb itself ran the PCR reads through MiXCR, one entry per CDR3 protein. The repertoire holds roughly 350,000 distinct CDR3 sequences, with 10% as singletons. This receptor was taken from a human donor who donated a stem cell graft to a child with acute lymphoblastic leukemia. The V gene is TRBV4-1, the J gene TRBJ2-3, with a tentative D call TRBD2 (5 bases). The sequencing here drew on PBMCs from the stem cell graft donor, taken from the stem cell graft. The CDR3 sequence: CASSRSVSTDTQYF. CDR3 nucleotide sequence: TGCGCCAGCAGCCGTAGCGTCAGCACAGATACGCAGTATTTT.